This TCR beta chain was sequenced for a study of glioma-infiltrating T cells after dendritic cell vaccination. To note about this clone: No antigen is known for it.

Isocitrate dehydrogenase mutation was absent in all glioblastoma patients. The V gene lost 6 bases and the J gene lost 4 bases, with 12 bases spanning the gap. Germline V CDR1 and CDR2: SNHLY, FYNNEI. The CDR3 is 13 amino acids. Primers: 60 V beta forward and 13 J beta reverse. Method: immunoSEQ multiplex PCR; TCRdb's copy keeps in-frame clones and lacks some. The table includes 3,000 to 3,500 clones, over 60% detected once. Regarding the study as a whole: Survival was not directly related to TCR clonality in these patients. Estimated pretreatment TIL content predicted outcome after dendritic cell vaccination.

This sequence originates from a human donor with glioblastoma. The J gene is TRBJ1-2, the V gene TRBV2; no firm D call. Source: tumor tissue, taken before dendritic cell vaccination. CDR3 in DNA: TGTGCCAGCAGAAAGAACAGTCCCTATGGCTACACCTTC. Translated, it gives CASRKNSPYGYTF. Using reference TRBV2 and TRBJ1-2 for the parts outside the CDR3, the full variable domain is EPEVTQTPSHQVTQMGQEVILRCVPISNHLYFYWYRQILGQKVEFLVSFYNNEISEKSEIFDDQFSVERPDGSNFTLKIRSTKLEDSAMYFCASRKNSPYGYTFGSGTRLTVV.